This entry lists 11 T cell receptor beta chains sequenced from one sample in a study of blood T cells in healthy people across ages. Alongside a J-beta primer mix, a sample-barcoded 5' primer served in a second PCR lasting roughly 6 to 12 cycles. From the 5' RACE reads, TCRdb called clonotypes with MiXCR, one entry per CDR3 protein. The table records around 1.1 million distinct CDR3 sequences, under 40% of them present only once. Material for sequencing was blood. The origin of the receptors is a man in his late teens or twenties in good health.

This clonotype came up many times. The chain has TRBV7-2 and TRBJ2-7, with 11 bases that match TRBD2. This CDR3 contains 19 residues. Germline V CDR1 and CDR2: SGHTA, FQGNSA. The V segment lost 2 bases and the J segment 2 bases; nucleotides outside the gene matches: 14. The CDR3 nucleotides read TGTGCCAGCAGCTTAACAGGGACTAGCGGTTTACCTTTTCCCTACGAGCAGTACTTC. Amino acids: CASSLTGTSGLPFPYEQYF.

A single count supports this clonotype. A much larger clone lies one base from this, so it may be a read error. The chain links TRBV5-1 to TRBJ2-1; D is uncertain. Trimming shortened V by 4 bases and J by 5 bases, and 16 bases separated the two germline ends. Germline V gene lookup returns CDR1 SGHRS and CDR2 YFSETQ. This CDR3 has 15 amino acids. CDR3 nucleotides: TGCGCCAGCAGCCATGCCGTTGGCGATAACAATGAGCAGTTCTTC. Protein: CASSHAVGDNNEQFF.

This clonotype was found a few times. V is TRBV5-6 and J is TRBJ2-3; 8 nucleotides agree with TRBD2. Trimming removed 9 bases from V and 2 bases from J; junction bases left unmatched: 5. The germline gives CDR1 SGHDT, CDR2 YYEEEE. This CDR3 is built from 13 residues. CDR3 sequence reads: CATTGLDTDTQYF. CDR3 DNA sequence: TGTGCCACAACGGGACTAGACACAGATACGCAGTATTTT.

The rearrangement uses TRBV29-1 and TRBJ1-4; D ambiguous. Looked up from germline, CDR1 is SQVTM and CDR2 is ANQGSEA. The CDR3 is 12 residues long. With 0 bases removed from V and 7 bases from J, the gap between germline ends came to 6 bases. Here the CDR3 reads CSVEDFGEKLFF. CDR3 bases: TGCAGCGTTGAAGACTTCGGTGAAAAACTGTTTTTT.

This clonotype was detected many times. The genes are TRBV25-1 and TRBJ1-2; 8 bases are shared with TRBD1. V shed 6 bases and J 13 bases; nucleotides not matched to a gene: 16. Germline V gene sequence: CDR1 MGHDK, CDR2 SYGVNS. The CDR3 consists of 14 residues. CDR3 sequence reads: CASRTRITDRESTF. The CDR3 region has the DNA TGTGCCAGCAGAACAAGAATAACGGACAGGGAAAGCACCTTC.

This clonotype showed up many times. J is TRBJ1-5 and V is TRBV20-1, with 8 bases identical to TRBD1. The CDR3 has 13 residues. Per germline, CDR1 DFQATT and CDR2 SNEGSKA (reference sequence). Unmatched junction bases numbered 5, after V lost 6 bases and J lost 4 bases. The CDR3 here is CSARQGWNQPQHF. The DNA for the CDR3 is TGCAGTGCCAGACAGGGGTGGAATCAGCCCCAGCATTTT.

There are many counts of this clonotype. The CDR3 protein is CASSQDPNIQYF. CDR3 bases: TGTGCCAGCAGCCAAGATCCAAACATTCAGTACTTC. This chain joins TRBV4-2 and TRBJ2-4, with unresolved D. Trimming removed 0 bases from V and 6 bases from J, with 3 bases in between. Germline V lookup: CDR1 LGHNA, CDR2 YNFKEQ. This CDR3 has 12 residues.

The CDR3 DNA is TGTGCCAGCAGACAGGACGTTAGGGGAGCTTTCTTT. Translation: CASRQDVRGAFF. The chain is built from TRBV6-2 or TRBV6-3 and TRBJ1-1; D is possibly TRBD1 (5 bases). V was pared by 6 bases and J by 10 bases, with 15 bases between. The CDR3 runs 12 residues. CDR1 MNHEY and CDR2 SVGEGT come from the germline V gene.

This clonotype was recorded only once. The junction departs from germline at one end; a sequencing error may be responsible. V and J are TRBV5-1 and TRBJ1-3, with 9 bases aligning to TRBD1. Looked up from germline, CDR1 is SGHRS and CDR2 is YFSETQ. This CDR3 has 14 residues. The CDR3 DNA is TGCGCCAGCAGCCCCGGGACAGGGCGAAACACCACATATTTT. Translation: CASSPGTGRNTTYF.

Only a few counts were recorded for this clonotype. The chain carries TRBV18 and TRBJ2-4; the match to TRBD1 covers 7 bases. J was trimmed by 0 bases and V by 4 bases; bases with no gene match: 6. The CDR3 consists of 16 residues. In germline, CDR1 is KGHSH, CDR2 LQKENI. The CDR3 is CASSQQGTLAKNIQYF. CDR3 sequence (DNA): TGTGCCAGCTCACAACAGGGGACGCTAGCCAAAAACATTCAGTACTTC.

The sample holds a few counts of this clonotype. The rearrangement joins TRBV6-5 to TRBJ1-1; D may be TRBD1 (5 bases). This CDR3 is 17 amino acids long. The germline gives CDR1 MNHEY, CDR2 SVGAGI. Trimming took off 2 bases at V and 3 bases at J, with 19 bases between the two ends. The CDR3 spells CASSYRKKTQGDTEAFF. The CDR3 DNA reads TGTGCCAGCAGTTACCGAAAAAAGACCCAGGGTGACACTGAAGCTTTCTTT.